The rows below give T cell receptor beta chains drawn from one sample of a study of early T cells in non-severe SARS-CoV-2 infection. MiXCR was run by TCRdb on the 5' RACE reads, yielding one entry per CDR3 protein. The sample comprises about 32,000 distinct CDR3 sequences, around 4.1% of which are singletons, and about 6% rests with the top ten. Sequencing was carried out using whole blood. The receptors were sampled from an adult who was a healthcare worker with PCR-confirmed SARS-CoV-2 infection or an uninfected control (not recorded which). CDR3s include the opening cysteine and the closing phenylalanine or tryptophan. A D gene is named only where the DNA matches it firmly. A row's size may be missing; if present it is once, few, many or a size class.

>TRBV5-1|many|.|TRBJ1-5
CASSRTGQLNQPQHF
TGCGCCAGCAGCCGTACCGGACAGCTCAATCAGCCCCAGCATTTT
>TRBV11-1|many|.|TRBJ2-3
CASSLASDTDTQYF
TGTGCCAGCAGCTTAGCTAGCGACACAGATACGCAGTATTTT
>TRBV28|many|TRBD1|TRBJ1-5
CATFASTGAQHF
TGTGCCACCTTCGCCTCGACAGGGGCCCAGCATTTT
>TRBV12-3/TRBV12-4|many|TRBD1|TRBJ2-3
CASTRQGPTDTQYF
TGTGCCAGCACCCGACAGGGGCCCACAGATACGCAGTATTTT
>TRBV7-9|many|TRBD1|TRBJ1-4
CASSSRQGTGKLFF
TGTGCCAGCAGCTCAAGACAGGGGACGGGGAAACTGTTTTTT
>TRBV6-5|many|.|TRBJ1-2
CASSYGEGYGYTF
TGTGCCAGCAGTTACGGCGAAGGATATGGCTACACCTTC
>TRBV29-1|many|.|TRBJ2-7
CSVSGTQVSYEQYF
TGCAGCGTATCCGGGACACAAGTCTCCTACGAGCAGTACTTC
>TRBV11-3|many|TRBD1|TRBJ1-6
CASSWGQTNSPLHF
TGTGCCAGCAGTTGGGGACAGACAAATTCACCCCTCCACTTT
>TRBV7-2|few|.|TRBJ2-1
CASSSHRDAWEQFF
TGTGCCAGCAGCTCCCACAGGGATGCCTGGGAGCAGTTCTTC
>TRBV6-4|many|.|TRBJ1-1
CASKRTENTEAFF
TGTGCCAGCAAACGGACGGAGAACACTGAAGCTTTCTTT
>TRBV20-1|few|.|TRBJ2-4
CSAHPRAGPDIQYF
TGCAGTGCTCATCCTCGTGCGGGACCTGACATTCAGTACTTC
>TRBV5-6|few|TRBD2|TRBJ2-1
CASGGLAGNEQFF
TGTGCCAGCGGAGGGCTAGCGGGCAATGAGCAGTTCTTC
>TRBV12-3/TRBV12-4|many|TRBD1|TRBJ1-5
CASSGQAGNQPQHF
TGTGCCAGCAGCGGACAGGCCGGCAATCAGCCCCAGCATTTT
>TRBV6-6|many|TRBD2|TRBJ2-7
CAIREASGTYEQYF
TGTGCCATAAGGGAGGCTAGCGGAACCTACGAGCAGTACTTC
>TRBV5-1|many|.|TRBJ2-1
CASSASLGGINEQFF
TGCGCCAGCAGCGCTAGTCTGGGTGGTATCAATGAGCAGTTCTTC
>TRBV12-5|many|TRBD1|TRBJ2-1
CASAPRTGSYNEQFF
TGTGCTAGTGCGCCCCGGACAGGGTCCTACAATGAGCAGTTCTTC
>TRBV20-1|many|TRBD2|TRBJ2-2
CSARAGRAHTGELFF
TGCAGTGCTAGAGCCGGGAGGGCCCACACCGGGGAGCTGTTTTTT
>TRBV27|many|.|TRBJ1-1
CASSSRSVGNTEAFF
TGTGCCAGCAGTTCTCGGAGCGTGGGGAACACTGAAGCTTTCTTT
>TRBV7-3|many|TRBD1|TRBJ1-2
CASSPPDRGDYGYTF
TGTGCCAGCAGCCCCCCGGACAGGGGGGACTATGGCTACACCTTC
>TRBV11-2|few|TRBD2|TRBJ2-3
CASSYGLAGGPDTQYF
TGTGCCAGCAGCTACGGACTAGCGGGGGGGCCAGATACGCAGTATTTT
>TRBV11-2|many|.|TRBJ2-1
CASSFGQGMRNEQFF
TGTGCCAGCAGCTTCGGTCAGGGGATGAGAAATGAGCAGTTCTTC
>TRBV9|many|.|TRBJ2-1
CASAPGISYNEQFF
TGTGCCAGCGCCCCGGGAATTAGCTACAATGAGCAGTTCTTC
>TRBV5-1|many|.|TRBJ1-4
CASSLSLDGYEKLFF
TGCGCCAGCAGCTTGAGTCTGGACGGCTATGAAAAACTGTTTTTT
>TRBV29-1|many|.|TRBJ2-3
CSDDWGTDTQYF
TGCAGCGACGACTGGGGAACAGATACGCAGTATTTT
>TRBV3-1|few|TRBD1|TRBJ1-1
CASSHRTGGTEAFF
TGTGCCAGCAGCCATCGGACAGGGGGCACTGAAGCTTTCTTT
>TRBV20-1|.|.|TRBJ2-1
CSASLPRAGDEQFF
TGCAGTGCTAGTTTGCCACGAGCCGGAGATGAGCAGTTCTTC
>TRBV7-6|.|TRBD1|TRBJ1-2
CASSSGQGEANYGYTF
TGTGCCAGCAGCTCCGGACAGGGAGAAGCTAACTATGGCTACACCTTC
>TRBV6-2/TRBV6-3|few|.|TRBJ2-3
CASSYGGGRDTQYF
TGTGCCAGCAGTTACGGGGGGGGCAGAGATACGCAGTATTTT
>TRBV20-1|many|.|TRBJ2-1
CSAYDTRLNEQFF
TGCAGTGCGTACGATACTAGGTTGAATGAGCAGTTCTTC
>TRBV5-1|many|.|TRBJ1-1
CASTGNTEAFF
TGCGCCTCCACAGGAAACACTGAAGCTTTCTTT
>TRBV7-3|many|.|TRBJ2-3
CASSLTAMDTQYF
TGTGCCAGCAGCTTAACCGCGATGGATACGCAGTATTTT
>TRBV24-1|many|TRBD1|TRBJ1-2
CATSDRGQGRRGYTF
TGTGCCACCAGTGACCGGGGACAGGGGCGTCGTGGCTACACCTTC
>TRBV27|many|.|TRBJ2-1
CASSRGRAGEQFF
TGTGCCAGCAGCAGAGGAAGGGCAGGCGAGCAGTTCTTC
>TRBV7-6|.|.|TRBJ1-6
CASSSGTAGTNSPLHF
TGTGCCAGCAGCTCTGGGACCGCGGGGACAAATTCACCCCTCCACTTT
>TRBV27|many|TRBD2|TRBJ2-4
CASSFGGSETKNIQYF
TGTGCCAGCAGTTTCGGGGGGAGCGAAACCAAAAACATTCAGTACTTC
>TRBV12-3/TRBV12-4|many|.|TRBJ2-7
CASSWGGHEQYF
TGTGCCAGCAGTTGGGGGGGGCACGAGCAGTACTTC
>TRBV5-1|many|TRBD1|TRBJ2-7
CASSLQRQGASEQYF
TGCGCCAGCAGCTTGCAGCGACAGGGGGCATCCGAGCAGTACTTC
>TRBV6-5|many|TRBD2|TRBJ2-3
CASSKSGATSTDTQYF
TGTGCCAGCAGCAAAAGCGGGGCTACTAGCACAGATACGCAGTATTTT
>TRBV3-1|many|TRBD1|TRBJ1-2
CASSQDVQGAYGYTF
TGTGCCAGCAGCCAAGATGTGCAGGGGGCCTATGGCTACACCTTC
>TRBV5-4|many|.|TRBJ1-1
CASSRTDRFSTEAFF
TGTGCCAGCAGTCGTACCGACAGGTTTTCCACTGAAGCTTTCTTT
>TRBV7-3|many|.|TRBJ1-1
CASSSARHTEAFF
TGTGCCAGCAGCTCTGCGAGGCACACTGAAGCTTTCTTT
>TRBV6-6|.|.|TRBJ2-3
CASSYMGTPSTDTQYF
TGTGCCAGCAGTTACATGGGGACTCCTAGCACAGATACGCAGTATTTT
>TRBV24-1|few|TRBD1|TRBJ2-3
CATSDLLETGGLDTQYF
TGTGCCACCAGTGATTTGCTGGAGACAGGGGGCCTAGATACGCAGTATTTT
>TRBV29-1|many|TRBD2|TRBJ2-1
CSVETSGRSYNEQFF
TGCAGCGTAGAAACTAGCGGACGCTCCTACAATGAGCAGTTCTTC
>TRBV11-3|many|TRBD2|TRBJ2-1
CASSLDWRTSGRAERNEQFF
TGTGCCAGCAGCTTAGATTGGAGGACTAGCGGGAGGGCCGAAAGGAATGAGCAGTTCTTC
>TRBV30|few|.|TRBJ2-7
CAWSVPADAYEQYF
TGTGCCTGGAGTGTACCCGCCGATGCGTACGAGCAGTACTTC
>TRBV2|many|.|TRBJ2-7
CASSGLRGAYEQYF
TGTGCCAGCAGTGGACTCCGTGGGGCCTACGAGCAGTACTTC
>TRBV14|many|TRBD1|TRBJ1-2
CASSQGGQGNYGYTF
TGTGCCAGCAGCCAAGGGGGACAGGGAAACTATGGCTACACCTTC